This note documents a single T cell receptor (beta chain) sequence. This sample stems from a study of cytomegalovirus exposure and HLA in healthy donors. Germline CDR1 reads SGHNT; CDR2 reads YYREEE (reference sequence). The J segment lost 4 bases and the V segment lost 1 base, leaving 3 bases of the junction unmatched. The CDR3 contains 15 residues. The PCR contained 60 Vbeta and 13 Jbeta primers. Using immunoSEQ multiplex PCR, the repertoire was profiled, and TCRdb retains in-frame clones only, with some absent. The sample has about 160,000 clones; under 80% are singletons. The sequence came from a woman aged 30 to 39 in good health and CMV-seronegative. The rearrangement links TRBV5-4 to TRBJ2-1; 9 bases align to TRBD1. Sequencing was carried out using PBMCs. CDR3 residues: CASSLLTGGYNEQFF. CDR3 coding DNA: TGTGCCAGCAGCTTGTTGACAGGGGGATACAATGAGCAGTTCTTC.